Listed here are 24 T cell receptor beta chains from one sample, sequenced in a study of beta chain features in type 1 diabetes. Study-wide points: For Type 1 diabetes patients, all four CD4+ subsets carried TCRB CDR3s that were moderately but significantly shorter.

For these receptors, no antigen is known. Expressed TCRB transcripts were sequenced because the isolated RNA had all been reverse transcribed beforehand. Some clones are missing from TCRdb's copy, which holds only in-frame ones; the method was immunoSEQ multiplex PCR. This table has about 340,000 clones, roughly 14% appearing once. The sequencing sample was made of naive CD4+ T cells from blood. The source is a woman between 18 and 30 years old with type 1 diabetes.

This clone has only a few counts. The chain employs TRBV2 and TRBJ2-7, with 9 positions matching TRBD2. Germline lookup yields CDR1 SNHLY and CDR2 FYNNEI. This CDR3 region has 14 residues. Losses at the gene ends were 4 bases for V and 4 bases for J; bases not matched to a gene: 5. The CDR3 is CASSAGLANYEQYF. The CDR3 DNA is TGTGCCAGCAGTGCCGGACTAGCGAATTACGAGCAGTACTTC.

The chain couples TRBV19 to TRBJ1-5, with a tentative D call TRBD1 (5 bases). The ends were cut back, 7 bases at V and 2 bases at J, with 15 bases in the middle. Germline CDR1 reads LNHDA; CDR2 reads SQIVND (reference sequence). The CDR3 length is 15 residues. CDR3 protein: CASTRGGEGNQPQHF. CDR3 coding DNA: TGTGCCAGTACCCGGGGGGGGGAGGGCAATCAGCCCCAGCATTTT.

The table lists this clone with a few counts. The gene calls are TRBV20-1 and TRBJ1-1; D gene ambiguous. This CDR3 contains 11 residues. V lost 1 base and J 6 bases, leaving 6 bases between the germline ends. The germline CDR1 and CDR2 sequences are DFQATT and SNEGSKA (reference sequence). The CDR3 nucleotides read TGCAGTGCTAGAGCGGCGGCTGAAGCTTTCTTT. Translating gives CSARAAAEAFF.

This chain joins TRBV27 and TRBJ2-7; 7 positions agree with TRBD1. V was clipped by 4 bases and J by 2 bases; unmatched bases: 11. Germline V CDR1 and CDR2: MNHEY, SMNVEV (reference sequence). This CDR3 has 16 residues. The CDR3, as DNA: TGTGCCAGCAGTTCAACCCGACAGGGAAAGGCCTACGAGCAGTACTTC. Amino acids: CASSSTRQGKAYEQYF.

This clone was counted ten times or more. J is TRBJ2-1 and V is TRBV29-1; 8 bases agree with TRBD1. The CDR3 length is 13 residues. With V trimmed by 3 bases and J by 7 bases, 5 bases remained unmatched. Germline V gene sequence: CDR1 SQVTM, CDR2 ANQGSEA. The CDR3 region has the DNA TGCAGCGTTGACGGGACAGGTCGTAATGAGCAGTTCTTC. Its translation is CSVDGTGRNEQFF.

The chain is built from TRBV5-1 and TRBJ1-2, with TRBD1 as a possible D gene (5 bases). CDR1 SGHRS and CDR2 YFSETQ come from the germline V gene. The CDR3 spans 15 residues. V was cut by 1 base and J by 4 bases, with 14 bases left in between. The CDR3 sequence: CASSLLVERGYGYTF. The CDR3 nucleotides read TGCGCCAGCAGCTTGTTGGTTGAAAGGGGCTATGGCTACACCTTC.

The CDR3 spells CASSYGSGSTNEQFF. The CDR3 nucleotides are TGTGCCAGCAGTTACGGTAGCGGGAGCACGAATGAGCAGTTCTTC. The chain joins TRBV6-5 to TRBJ2-1, with 9 bases identical to TRBD2. The V and J ends lost 2 bases and 7 bases, in that order; junction bases with no gene match: 6. The CDR3 length is 15 residues. Germline lookup yields CDR1 MNHEY and CDR2 SVGAGI.

The chain recombines TRBV25-1 with TRBJ2-3, with a possible D match to TRBD2 (5 bases). The CDR3 totals 16 residues. The germline CDR1 and CDR2 sequences are MGHDK and SYGVNS. V was cut by 2 bases and J by 2 bases, with 14 bases left in between. The CDR3 nucleotides are TGTGCCAGCAGTGAACAAAGCGGACTTCCCACAGATACGCAGTATTTT. Translated, it gives CASSEQSGLPTDTQYF.

The J gene is TRBJ1-5, the V gene TRBV15; 7 positions match TRBD1. Germline assignment: CDR1 LNHNV and CDR2 YYDKDF (reference sequence). CDR3 length: 17 amino acids. Trimming removed 0 bases from V and 0 bases from J; junction bases left unmatched: 5. CDR3 sequence reads: CATSRDEDRYSNQPQHF. In DNA, the CDR3 is TGTGCCACCAGCAGAGATGAGGACAGGTATAGCAATCAGCCCCAGCATTTT.

The CDR3 DNA is TGCGCCAGCAGCCAAGCCTGGGCTAGCGGAGATACGCAGTATTTT. This sequence encodes CASSQAWASGDTQYF. The rearrangement links TRBV4-3 to TRBJ2-3; 7 positions agree with TRBD2. Germline CDR1 reads LGHNA; CDR2 reads YSLEER. The CDR3 covers 15 residues. J lost 5 bases, V lost 1 base, and 6 bases had no gene match.

The chain combines TRBV13 with TRBJ2-5; 10 nucleotides agree with TRBD1. Germline trimming cut 4 bases from V and 0 bases from J; bases unmatched to any gene: 8. The CDR3 length is 17 residues. Germline V gives CDR1 PRHDT, CDR2 FYEKMQ (reference sequence). DNA for the CDR3: TGTGCCAGCAGCTCTGGGACAGGGGTCTCCTACCAAGAGACCCAGTACTTC. Translated, it gives CASSSGTGVSYQETQYF.

This clone was detected a few times. V is TRBV28 and J is TRBJ2-7; 8 nucleotides align to TRBD2. The germline V gene has CDR1 MDHEN and CDR2 SYDVKM. The CDR3 consists of 10 residues. V shed 6 bases and J 13 bases; nucleotides not matched to a gene: 5. Here the CDR3 reads CASSREGLYF. The CDR3 DNA reads as TGTGCCAGCAGCCGGGAGGGGCTTTACTTC.

The J gene is TRBJ1-4, the V gene TRBV25-1, with 8 positions matching TRBD1. Germline CDR1 and CDR2: MGHDK and SYGVNS. Trimming took 5 bases from V and 8 from J; bases not matched to a gene: 10. The CDR3 is 15 residues long. The CDR3 DNA follows: TGTGCCAGCAGTCCGACGGACAGGGCTGGGGAAAAACTGTTTTTT. Protein: CASSPTDRAGEKLFF.

This clone turned up a few times. The V call is TRBV7-9, the J call TRBJ2-7, with a possible D match to TRBD2 (5 bases). The CDR3 is made up of 15 amino acids. CDR1 SEHNR and CDR2 FQNEAQ come from the germline V gene (reference sequence). V lost 1 base, J lost 1 base, and 11 bases lay in between. CDR3 DNA: TGTGCCAGCAGCTTAGGGAACTCGGGGTCCTACGAGCAGTACGTC. It codes for CASSLGNSGSYEQYV.

This clone has a handful of counts. The same CDR3 is also encoded by other DNA sequences in this sample. The V call is TRBV5-1, the J call TRBJ1-1, with TRBD1 identical over 8 bases. Looked up from germline, CDR1 is SGHRS and CDR2 is YFSETQ. This CDR3 region has 14 residues. Germline trimming cut 0 bases from V and 5 bases from J; bases unmatched to any gene: 3. The CDR3 is CASSLVRGLTEAFF. CDR3 coding DNA: TGCGCCAGCAGCTTGGTCAGGGGGCTAACTGAAGCTTTCTTT.

This clone was seen a few times. V usage is TRBV27 and J usage is TRBJ1-1, with 8 nucleotides matching TRBD1. Germline loops: CDR1 MNHEY, CDR2 SMNVEV (reference sequence). CDR3 size: 15 residues. The ends lost 8 bases at V and 0 bases at J; junction bases unmatched: 8. CDR3 nucleotide sequence: TGTGCCAGCCGGTTGGCAGGGGGCTTGAACACTGAAGCTTTCTTT. It encodes CASRLAGGLNTEAFF.

This clone occurred a few times. The chain joins TRBV19 to TRBJ2-7; TRBD2 aligns across 13 bases. Germline V gives CDR1 LNHDA, CDR2 SQIVND (reference sequence). This CDR3 has 15 amino acids. V lost 5 bases and J lost 7; bases outside the gene matches: 8. CDR3 nucleotides: TGTGCCAGTAGTGCCGGGACTAGCGGGAACCCAGAGCAGTACTTC. Amino acids: CASSAGTSGNPEQYF.

The rearrangement uses TRBV7-9 and TRBJ2-1; TRBD2 matches at 9 bases. Germline CDR1 is SEHNR and CDR2 is FQNEAQ (reference sequence). CDR3 length: 16 residues. The CDR3 coding sequence is TGTGCTGCCGGCGGGAGGGTTGAGGGATACGTCGATGAGCAGTTCTTC. Its protein product is CAAGGRVEGYVDEQFF.

In its sample, this clone was seen a few times. The CDR3 sequence: CASSVGTDYGYTF. The CDR3 coding sequence is TGTGCCAGTAGTGTTGGGACAGACTATGGCTACACCTTC. V gene TRBV19 combines with J gene TRBJ1-2; 7 bases fit TRBD1. The ends lost 5 bases at V and 3 bases at J; junction bases unmatched: 3. Germline V CDR1 and CDR2: LNHDA, SQIVND (reference sequence). The CDR3 spans 13 residues.

This clone was detected only a few times. This chain links TRBV11-2 with TRBJ2-3, with D maybe TRBD2 (6 bases). Trimming cost V 0 bases and J 4 bases, with 17 bases left between them. This CDR3 is 17 amino acids long. Germline loops: CDR1 SGHAT, CDR2 FQNNGV. This chain's CDR3 is CASSLDHGRRVPDTQYF. The CDR3 DNA reads TGTGCCAGCAGCTTAGATCATGGAAGGAGGGTCCCAGATACGCAGTATTTT.

This clone was counted only a few times. The chain carries TRBV5-1 and TRBJ2-7; 8 positions match TRBD1. Germline trimming cut 2 bases from V and 7 bases from J; bases unmatched to any gene: 5. This CDR3 is 13 amino acids long. CDR1 is SGHRS, CDR2 YFSETQ, per germline. This CDR3 is CASSLQGVGEQYV. The CDR3 DNA is TGCGCCAGCAGCTTACAGGGGGTGGGTGAGCAGTACGTC.

The chain links TRBV6-5 to TRBJ2-1; D not certain. Germline CDR1 MNHEY, CDR2 SVGAGI. Trimming removed 4 bases at V and 0 bases at J, with 10 bases between. The CDR3 runs 15 residues. The chain's CDR3 is CASSWRGSSYNEQFF. For the CDR3, the DNA is TGTGCCAGCAGTTGGCGAGGAAGCTCCTACAATGAGCAGTTCTTC.

V and J are TRBV5-1 and TRBJ1-2, with unresolved D. Germline CDR1 reads SGHRS; CDR2 reads YFSETQ. V was clipped by 3 bases and J by 6 bases, with 12 bases between them. The CDR3 length is 13 residues. The CDR3 sequence is CASSYTARDGYTF. CDR3 nucleotide sequence: TGCGCCAGCAGCTATACAGCGAGGGATGGCTACACCTTC.

The V and J genes are TRBV19 and TRBJ1-5; the D is unclear. The V end lost 5 bases, the J end lost 4 bases, and 15 bases lay between the germline ends. CDR3 size: 15 residues. CDR1 and CDR2 (germline): LNHDA, SQIVND (reference sequence). CDR3 protein: CASSLRRGPNQPQHF. The CDR3 DNA reads TGTGCCAGTAGTCTACGTAGAGGCCCTAATCAGCCCCAGCATTTT.